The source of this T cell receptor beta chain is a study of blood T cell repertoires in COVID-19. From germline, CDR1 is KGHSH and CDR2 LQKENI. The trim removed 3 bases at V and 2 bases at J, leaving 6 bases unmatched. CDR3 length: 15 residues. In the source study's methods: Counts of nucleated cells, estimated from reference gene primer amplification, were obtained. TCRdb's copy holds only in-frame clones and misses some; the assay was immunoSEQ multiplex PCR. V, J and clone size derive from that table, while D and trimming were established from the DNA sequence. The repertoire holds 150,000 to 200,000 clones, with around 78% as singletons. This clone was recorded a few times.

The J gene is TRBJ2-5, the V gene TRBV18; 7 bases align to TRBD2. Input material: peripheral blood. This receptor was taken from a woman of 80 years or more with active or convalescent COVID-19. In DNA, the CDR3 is TGTGCCAGCTCACCGGAAGCGGGGATTCAAGAGACCCAGTACTTC. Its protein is CASSPEAGIQETQYF.